In this sample, the clone carrying this T cell receptor beta chain turned up a few times. Its target is unknown. CDR1 is SGHRS and CDR2 is YFSETQ in the germline V gene. The CDR3 loop spans 14 amino acids. Trimming took 5 bases from V and 4 from J; bases not matched to a gene: 5. The sample originates from a study of blood T cell dynamics during melanoma immunotherapy. About the study: First-line therapy was either pembrolizumab or nivolumab with ipilimumab for metastatic melanoma. General study results and limits: PBMC repertoires of eventual disease-control patients split at W3 into clonality or diversity gains. It remained unknown if the driving T cell clones were melanoma-specific.

Using immunoSEQ multiplex PCR, the repertoire was profiled, and TCRdb retains in-frame clones only, with some absent. Of about 13,000 clones listed, roughly 91% are singletons. Time point in this sample: pre-treatment baseline. Response was assessed by RECIST 1.1 at 12 weeks, except a couple of rapid progressors. The sequences come from blood, collected from a patient treated with checkpoint blockade. The sequence derives from a human donor with melanoma. The rearrangement links TRBV5-1 to TRBJ1-1, with TRBD1 matching over 10 bases. The CDR3 sequence is CASRGTGESTEAFF. CDR3 bases: TGCGCCAGCAGAGGGACAGGGGAGAGCACTGAAGCTTTCTTT. Together with reference TRBV5-1 and TRBJ1-1, the CDR3 gives the full variable domain: KAGVTQTPRYLIKTRGQQVTLSCSPISGHRSVSWYQQTPGQGLQFLFEYFSETQRNKGNFPGRFSGRQFSNSRSEMNVSTLELGDSALYLCASRGTGESTEAFFGQGTRLTVV.